This TCR beta chain was retrieved from a study of early T cells in non-severe SARS-CoV-2 infection. The overall study: The study sequenced bulk RNA from unsorted whole blood, with chains unpaired. Regarding the study as a whole: VDJdb matching, biased toward anti-spike CD8 responses, missed private and CD4 specificities.

Looked up from germline, CDR1 is SGHRS and CDR2 is YFSETQ. The CDR3 sequence is 15 residues long. V lost 2 bases and J 0 bases, leaving 8 bases between the germline ends. This clonotype was detected many times. Antigen specificity is unknown. Attachment of unique molecular identifiers to individual cDNA molecules was performed. TCRdb ran MiXCR on the 5' RACE reads and lists one entry per CDR3 protein. The data show about 55,000 distinct CDR3 sequences, with approximately 15% seen just once and more than 8.5% held by the top ten. This receptor was identified in an adult who was a healthcare worker with PCR-confirmed SARS-CoV-2 infection or an uninfected control (not recorded which). V gene TRBV5-1 combines with J gene TRBJ2-2, with no clear D. Source: whole blood, taken at baseline. This CDR3 reads CASSFTGANTGELFF. The CDR3 bases are TGCGCCAGCAGCTTTACGGGTGCGAACACCGGGGAGCTGTTTTTT.